A single sample is the source of the 14 T cell receptor beta chains below, sequenced in a study of T cell repertoires in cytomegalovirus infection. Each CDR3 protein is one row after TCRdb ran MiXCR on the reads. Here the sample spans about 830,000 distinct CDR3 sequences, approximately 30% being singletons. No antigens are known for them. The input for sequencing was cultured CD8+ T cells from PBMCs, taken from culture after CMV antigen stimulation. Receptors originate from a human donor in good health (CMV status not recorded). Some clones in this sample may be carry-over from other donors' samples.

The chain joins TRBV10-3 to TRBJ2-2; D is undetermined. The germline CDR1 and CDR2 sequences are ENHRY and SYGVKD. V was shortened by 0 bases and J by 2 bases, with 7 bases between the two germline ends. This CDR3 is 15 amino acids long. This CDR3 is CAISESGYNTGELFF. As DNA, the CDR3 is TGTGCCATCAGTGAGTCTGGATATAACACCGGGGAGCTGTTTTTT.

Ten or more counts support this clonotype. Written as DNA, the CDR3 is TGTGCCAGCAGCTCGACTAGCGGGGAGGCCGAGCAGTACTTC. Translation: CASSSTSGEAEQYF. The V and J genes are TRBV7-2 and TRBJ2-7, with 11 bases that match TRBD2. Germline trimming cut 4 bases from V and 6 bases from J; bases unmatched to any gene: 5. CDR1 and CDR2 from the germline V gene are SGHTA and FQGNSA. The CDR3 spans 14 residues. Variable domain in full (rest from reference TRBV7-2 and TRBJ2-7): GAGVSQSPSNKVTEKGKDVELRCDPISGHTALYWYRQSLGQGLEFLIYFQGNSAPDKSGLPSDRFSAERTGGSVSTLTIQRTQQEDSAVYLCASSSTSGEAEQYFGPGTRLTVT.

This clonotype was counted a single time. The rearrangement links TRBV9 to TRBJ1-1, with 10 nucleotides matching TRBD1. V lost 5 bases and J lost 0; bases outside the gene matches: 4. CDR1 is SGDLS and CDR2 is YYNGEE in the germline V gene. CDR3 length: 15 residues. The CDR3 DNA sequence: TGTGCCAGCAGACAGACAGGGGGCATGAACACTGAAGCTTTCTTT. Translating it yields CASRQTGGMNTEAFF.

This clonotype was found many times. The chain uses TRBV12-3 or TRBV12-4 and TRBJ1-5; the D is unclear. The CDR3 length is 15 residues. V shed 6 bases and J shed 5 bases, with 17 bases lying between them. The CDR3 DNA reads TGTGCCAGCAGCCACGACACCCGAGGCTATCAGCCCCAGCATTTT. It translates to CASSHDTRGYQPQHF.

This clonotype was counted many times. The chain joins TRBV7-2 to TRBJ1-4; perhaps TRBD1 as D (5 bases). Germline V lookup: CDR1 SGHTA, CDR2 FQGNSA. This CDR3 has 15 residues. Trimming left V 1 base short and J 10 bases short, with 16 bases between. The CDR3 region has the DNA TGTGCCAGCAGCTTAGGGGTTTCGAGGGGCGGAAAACTGTTTTTT. Translation: CASSLGVSRGGKLFF.

This chain connects TRBV29-1 to TRBJ1-4, with 10 bases lining up with TRBD1. Germline V CDR1 and CDR2: SQVTM, ANQGSEA. This CDR3 region has 14 residues. Trimming at V came to 8 bases and at J to 8 bases, leaving 11 bases not matched to a gene. The CDR3 is CSSDGGQGSEKLFF. DNA of the CDR3: TGCAGCTCCGATGGGGGACAGGGGAGCGAAAAACTGTTTTTT.

The chain joins TRBV6-1 to TRBJ2-7; 8 positions match TRBD2. The trim removed 4 bases at V and 2 bases at J, leaving 7 bases unmatched. This CDR3 has 15 amino acids. Germline-derived CDR1 and CDR2 are MNHNS and SASEGT. CDR3 region: CASSASSGGAYEQYF. The CDR3, as DNA: TGTGCCAGCAGTGCTTCGAGCGGGGGAGCCTACGAGCAGTACTTC.

This clonotype was seen repeatedly, ten times or more. The V and J genes are TRBV12-5 and TRBJ2-3, with 10 positions matching TRBD2. Germline-derived CDR1 and CDR2 are LGHNT and FRNRAP. The J segment lost 4 bases and the V segment lost 5 bases, leaving 9 bases of the junction unmatched. The CDR3 extends over 16 amino acids. CDR3 nucleotide sequence: TGTGCTAGTGGTCGGCCTAGCGGGGGAAGTGCAGATACGCAGTATTTT. It codes for CASGRPSGGSADTQYF.

The chain is built from TRBV6-5 and TRBJ2-1; 12 bases map to TRBD2. The CDR3 consists of 16 residues. Trimming at V came to 8 bases and at J to 3 bases, leaving 8 bases not matched to a gene. Germline loops: CDR1 MNHEY, CDR2 SVGAGI. In nucleotides, the CDR3 is TGTGCCAGCTCGCCCGGACTAGCGGGGAACTACAATGAGCAGTTCTTC. Amino acid sequence: CASSPGLAGNYNEQFF.

This clonotype has at least ten counts. The J gene is TRBJ2-6, the V gene TRBV7-6; D is ambiguous. This CDR3 spans 16 amino acids. V lost 0 bases and J 0 bases, leaving 6 bases between the germline ends. Per the germline V gene, CDR1 is SGHVS and CDR2 is FNYEAQ. The CDR3 coding sequence is TGTGCCAGCAGCTTAGCGGCTGGCTCTGGGGCCAACGTCCTGACTTTC. Amino acid sequence: CASSLAAGSGANVLTF.

V usage is TRBV7-8 and J usage is TRBJ2-5; 8 bases match TRBD1. J lost 5 bases, V lost 1 base, and 9 bases had no gene match. CDR1 SGHVS and CDR2 FQNEAQ come from the germline V gene. CDR3 size: 16 residues. This CDR3 is CASSLVDGRGLETQYF. In DNA form, the CDR3 reads TGTGCCAGCAGCTTAGTCGACGGCAGGGGGCTGGAGACCCAGTACTTC.

This clonotype came up a few times. V gene TRBV7-9 combines with J gene TRBJ1-5; 8 nucleotides align to TRBD1. This CDR3 spans 19 amino acids. J was trimmed by 0 bases and V by 1 base; bases with no gene match: 11. CDR1 is SEHNR and CDR2 is FQNEAQ in the germline V gene (reference sequence). The CDR3 spells CASSLESGTGYNSNQPQHF. DNA for the CDR3: TGTGCCAGCAGCTTAGAATCCGGGACAGGTTACAATAGCAATCAGCCCCAGCATTTT. The whole variable domain, filled in from reference TRBV7-9 and TRBJ1-5, reads DTGVSQNPRHKITKRGQNVTFRCDPISEHNRLYWYRQTLGQGPEFLTYFQNEAQLEKSRLLSDRFSAERPKGSFSTLEIQRTEQGDSAMYLCASSLESGTGYNSNQPQHFGDGTRLSIL.

The rearrangement uses TRBV6-6 and TRBJ2-1, with D maybe TRBD2 (8 bases). The CDR3 spans 17 residues. The germline V gene encodes CDR1 MNHNY and CDR2 SVGAGI (reference sequence). Trimming took off 7 bases at V and 2 bases at J, with 21 bases between the two ends. The CDR3 here is CASNPAGGGGPYNEQFF. DNA for the CDR3: TGTGCCAGCAACCCTGCGGGGGGAGGGGGCCCCTACAATGAGCAGTTCTTC.

This clonotype was seen repeatedly, ten times or more. The rearrangement links TRBV7-8 to TRBJ1-5, with a possible D match to TRBD1 (6 bases). The CDR3 extends over 12 amino acids. CDR1 is SGHVS, CDR2 FQNEAQ, per germline. Trimming cost V 4 bases and J 7 bases, with 8 bases left between them. The CDR3 DNA is TGTGCCAGCAGCTCCAGGGGCCAGCCCCAGCATTTT. It specifies CASSSRGQPQHF.